This T cell receptor beta chain stems from a study of blood T cells in healthy people across ages. The CDR3 has 16 residues. V gave up 5 bases and J gave up 2 bases; unmatched junction bases: 12. Germline CDR1 is SQVTM and CDR2 is ANQGSEA. Through a sample-barcoded 5' primer and a J-beta primer mix, a second PCR was run for roughly 6 to 12 cycles. Every molecule of cDNA carried a tag from a template-switch adaptor with 12 random nucleotides. In TCRdb, the 5' RACE reads were re-called with MiXCR into one record per CDR3 protein. The table has 750,000 to 950,000 distinct CDR3 sequences, around 24% seen once. Another study also made use of these data, one on T cells of mothers and their children.

The receptor comes from a boy aged 5 to 17 in good health. This rearrangement joins TRBV29-1 to TRBJ1-2; TRBD1 agrees at 9 bases. The material sequenced was blood. This chain's CDR3 is CSVLIWDRELNYGYTF. The CDR3 region has the DNA TGCAGCGTTCTCATCTGGGACAGGGAATTAAACTATGGCTACACCTTC.